Following are 32 T cell receptor beta chains from one sample sequenced in a study of T cell clonality in common variable immunodeficiency. Study-wide findings and caveats: In common variable immunodeficiency, TCR beta chains reportedly carried fewer deletions and N-nucleotide insertions.

Generated by immunoSEQ multiplex PCR, the TCRdb table keeps only in-frame clones and is missing some. Captured here are about 14,000 clones, none seen once; the top ten comprise about 10%. The antigens these receptors bind are not known. Material: peripheral blood mononuclear cells. These receptors came from a human donor with common variable immunodeficiency.

This clone was seen a few times. The read terminates 3 residues ahead of where the CDR3 ends, so the germline J gene completes it. The rearrangement joins TRBV7-2 to TRBJ2-1, with 10 bases aligning to TRBD1. Germline lookup yields CDR1 SGHTA and CDR2 FQGNSA. V was pared by 0 bases and J by 4 bases, with 3 bases of the junction left unmatched. The CDR3 has 16 amino acids. The covered CDR3 bases are TGTGCCAGCAGCTTAGCGGGACAGGGGATTTACAATGAG. Translating it yields CASSLAGQGIYNE. The full CDR3 sequence reads CASSLAGQGIYNEQFF.

This clone was picked up a small number of times. The read ends 3 residues early relative to the CDR3; the germline J gene fills the gap. The chain is built from TRBV7-2 and TRBJ2-3; D call uncertain. CDR1 is SGHTA and CDR2 is FQGNSA in the germline V gene. V shed 8 bases and J shed 6 bases, with 9 bases lying between them. There are 11 residues in the CDR3. This CDR3 is CASALVDTQYF. The CDR3 DNA, read in part, is TGTGCCAGCGCGTTGGTGGATACG.

This clone was observed a few times. The CDR3 goes on 3 residues after the read ends, and that part is filled in from the germline J gene. V is TRBV7-9 and J is TRBJ1-1; no firm D call. This CDR3 is 13 amino acids long. Trimming took 5 bases from V and 4 from J, leaving 11 bases between them. Germline V gene data show CDR1 as SEHNR and CDR2 as FQNEAQ (reference sequence). The covered CDR3 bases are TGTGCCAGCAGCATCCCGGCGGCCACTGAA. This encodes CASSIPAATE. From start to end, the CDR3 is CASSIPAATEAFF.

Turning to this clone: A much larger clone differs by one base, so this may be a read error. The read gets to within 3 residues of the CDR3 end, and the germline J gene fills in the rest. The sample has other DNA sequences that encode this CDR3 too. The gene calls are TRBV7-6 and TRBJ1-1, with D possibly TRBD1 on 5 matching bases. V lost 1 base and J 2 bases, leaving 8 bases between the germline ends. CDR3 length: 14 amino acids. Germline values: CDR1 SGHVS, CDR2 FNYEAQ. The CDR3 here is CASSLGTSNTEAFF. The sequenced CDR3 bases are TGTGCCAGCAGCTTAGGGACATCCAACACTGAA.

This clone has more than one count but fewer than ten. CDR3 DNA (partial): TGTGCCAGCAGCTTAGTTGGGGCGCGTAGA. Its translation is CASSLVGARR. The CDR3 in full is CASSLVGARRAFF. The chain uses TRBV7-2 and TRBJ1-1; D is perhaps TRBD1 (5 bases). With the read ending 3 residues before the CDR3 end, the germline J gene is used to fill in that end. This CDR3 has 13 amino acids. Germline assignment: CDR1 SGHTA and CDR2 FQGNSA.

This clone was seen more than once but under ten times. Coverage ceases 3 residues before the CDR3 finishes, and the germline J gene fills in the end. J is TRBJ2-3 and V is TRBV19; unclear D gene. V lost 3 bases and J 2 bases, leaving 9 bases between the germline ends. The germline gives CDR1 LNHDA, CDR2 SQIVND (reference sequence). CDR3 size: 14 residues. CDR3 DNA (partial): TGTGCCAGTAGTATCGGTCCACTCACAGATACG. Residues: CASSIGPLTDT. The entire CDR3 protein is CASSIGPLTDTQYF.

On this clone: The read ends 3 residues early relative to the CDR3; the germline J gene fills the gap. The chain employs TRBV13 and TRBJ2-1; TRBD2 agrees at 8 bases. The CDR3 sequence is 15 residues long. V gave up 6 bases and J gave up 6 bases; unmatched junction bases: 10. Germline lookup yields CDR1 PRHDT and CDR2 FYEKMQ (reference sequence). Partial CDR3 DNA: TGTGCCAGCAGGGCCGGGGGGGGCGCGATCAATGAG. Protein product: CASRAGGGAINE. Given in full, the CDR3 is CASRAGGGAINEQFF.

This clone came up a few times. The CDR3 end falls 3 residues outside the read, so it is completed with the germline J gene. The chain carries TRBV7-9 and TRBJ2-1; a weak D match, TRBD1 (6 bases). CDR3 length: 14 residues. V dropped 1 base and J dropped 7 bases, with 11 bases sitting between them. From germline, CDR1 is SEHNR and CDR2 FQNEAQ (reference sequence). The DNA read from the CDR3 is TGTGCCAGCAGCTTAGTTCTGGGGGCAAATGAG. Translated: CASSLVLGANE. The CDR3 in its entirety is CASSLVLGANEQFF. Filled out from reference TRBV7-9 and TRBJ2-1, the complete variable domain reads DTGVSQNPRHKITKRGQNVTFRCDPISEHNRLYWYRQTLGQGPEFLTYFQNEAQLEKSRLLSDRFSAERPKGSFSTLEIQRTEQGDSAMYLCASSLVLGANEQFFGPGTRLTVL.

As to this clone: The read terminates 3 residues before the CDR3 end, so the remaining end is supplied by the germline J gene. The chain recombines TRBV6-2 or TRBV6-3 with TRBJ2-5, with a possible D match to TRBD1 (6 bases). Trimming took off 7 bases at V and 2 bases at J, with 14 bases between the two ends. The CDR3 runs 14 residues. CDR1 is MNHEY, CDR2 SVGEGT, per germline. CDR3 bases read: TGTGCCAGCAAAACGACAGGCCATCAAGAGACC. It translates to CASKTTGHQET. The full CDR3 reads CASKTTGHQETQYF.

This clone has only a few counts. The read halts 3 residues ahead of the CDR3 end, with the missing end drawn from the germline J gene. The chain employs TRBV19 and TRBJ2-1; 9 bases are a match to TRBD2. J gave up 6 bases and V 4 bases, and 4 bases lay outside the gene matches. Germline values: CDR1 LNHDA, CDR2 SQIVND (reference sequence). The CDR3 loop spans 14 amino acids. The CDR3 DNA, read in part, is TGTGCCAGTAGTAGCGGGGGGGCCTTCAATGAG. As protein: CASSSGGAFNE. In full, the CDR3 reads CASSSGGAFNEQFF.

This clone came up a few times. The CDR3 end lies 3 residues beyond the end of the read and is filled in from the germline J gene. V and J are TRBV18 and TRBJ2-7; 8 bases match TRBD2. Trimming removed 6 bases from V and 3 bases from J; junction bases left unmatched: 7. Germline V gene sequence: CDR1 KGHSH, CDR2 LQKENI. This CDR3 contains 14 residues. The CDR3 DNA, read in part, is TGTGCCAGCTCGAATCGGGGGGGCGGCTACGAG. Protein: CASSNRGGGYE. The whole CDR3 reads CASSNRGGGYEQYF. Drawing the rest from reference TRBV18 and TRBJ2-7, the complete variable domain is NAGVMQNPRHLVRRRGQEARLRCSPMKGHSHVYWYRQLPEEGLKFMVYLQKENIIDESGMPKERFSAEFPKEGPSILRIQQVVRGDSAAYFCASSNRGGGYEQYFGPGTRLTVT.

This clone occurred many times. Coverage ceases 3 residues before the CDR3 finishes, and the germline J gene fills in the end. The chain couples TRBV29-1 to TRBJ2-7; 9 bases are a match to TRBD1. This CDR3 region has 13 residues. V was pared by 7 bases and J by 6 bases, with 10 bases of the junction left unmatched. The germline V gene has CDR1 SQVTM and CDR2 ANQGSEA. The CDR3 is CSASRDRASEQYF. The DNA read from the CDR3 is TGCAGCGCTAGCCGGGACAGGGCCAGCGAG.

This clone came up a few times. Read sequence stops 3 residues before the CDR3 end, and the germline J gene provides the missing end. The chain employs TRBV19 and TRBJ1-1; the match to TRBD1 covers 7 bases. In germline, CDR1 is LNHDA, CDR2 SQIVND (reference sequence). The CDR3 runs 13 residues. V was pared by 1 base and J by 4 bases, with 0 bases of the junction left unmatched. The CDR3: CASSIGTGTEAFF. The CDR3 bases that were read are TGTGCCAGTAGTATAGGGACAGGCACTGAA.

Points on this clone: The CDR3 extends 3 residues past the end of the read, so its final part is completed from the germline J gene. The chain joins TRBV5-1 to TRBJ2-7, with 9 bases fitting TRBD1. Losses at the gene ends were 0 bases for V and 4 bases for J; bases not matched to a gene: 8. This CDR3 comprises 16 residues. Germline values: CDR1 SGHRS, CDR2 YFSETQ. CDR3 DNA, as far as it was read: TGCGCCAGCAGCTTGGAACCGGGACAGGGAGCGTACGAG. Encoded protein: CASSLEPGQGAYE. The whole CDR3 sequence is CASSLEPGQGAYEQYF.

In this sample, this clone turned up a few times. The CDR3 end lies 3 residues beyond the end of the read and is filled in from the germline J gene. The V gene is TRBV19, the J gene TRBJ1-5, with 10 bases fitting TRBD1. Germline trimming cut 5 bases from V and 3 bases from J; bases unmatched to any gene: 4. Looked up from germline, CDR1 is LNHDA and CDR2 is SQIVND (reference sequence). The CDR3 runs 15 residues. The DNA read from the CDR3 is TGTGCCAGTAGTGGGGACAGGGGATACAATCAGCCC. As protein: CASSGDRGYNQP. The complete CDR3 sequence is CASSGDRGYNQPQHF. Full variable domain (outside the CDR3, taken from reference TRBV19 and TRBJ1-5): DGGITQSPKYLFRKEGQNVTLSCEQNLNHDAMYWYRQDPGQGLRLIYYSQIVNDFQKGDIAEGYSVSREKKESFPLTVTSAQKNPTAFYLCASSGDRGYNQPQHFGDGTRLSIL.

With regard to this clone: The CDR3 extends 3 residues past the end of the read, so its final part is completed from the germline J gene. The chain employs TRBV7-9 and TRBJ2-2; tentative D call: TRBD1 (5 bases). The germline CDR1 and CDR2 sequences are SEHNR and FQNEAQ (reference sequence). This CDR3 is built from 14 residues. Trimming removed 1 base from V and 5 bases from J, with 8 bases in between. This CDR3 is CASSLVRTTGELFF. CDR3 DNA (partial): TGTGCCAGCAGCTTAGTGAGGACAACCGGGGAG.

This clone was observed a few times. The sequence runs out 3 residues before the end of the CDR3; the remainder is reconstructed from the germline J gene. V and J are TRBV18 and TRBJ1-6, with a possible D match to TRBD1 (5 bases). Per the germline V gene, CDR1 is KGHSH and CDR2 is LQKENI. This CDR3 spans 14 amino acids. Trimming shortened V by 2 bases and J by 5 bases, and 7 bases separated the two germline ends. The covered CDR3 bases are TGTGCCAGCTCACCATTCAGGGATAATTCACCC. It specifies CASSPFRDNSP. The entire CDR3 reads CASSPFRDNSPLHF.

This clone came up a few times. The read comes to an end 3 residues before the CDR3 does, leaving the germline J gene to fill in the end. V and J are TRBV19 and TRBJ2-5, with 7 bases that match TRBD2. Trimming took 4 bases from V and 3 from J; bases not matched to a gene: 5. This CDR3 has 14 residues. The V gene's germline CDR1 is LNHDA and CDR2 SQIVND (reference sequence). CDR3 bases read: TGTGCCAGTAGTACGGGACTATTCGAAGAGACC. Amino acid sequence: CASSTGLFEET. The entire CDR3 sequence reads CASSTGLFEETQYF.

There are a few counts of this clone. With the read ending 3 residues before the CDR3 end, the germline J gene is used to fill in that end. Other DNA variants within this sample encode the same CDR3. The chain employs TRBV7-9 and TRBJ2-2; D gene uncertain. The CDR3 sequence is 14 residues long. Trimming stripped 1 base from V and 1 base from J, with 4 bases between. The germline gives CDR1 SEHNR, CDR2 FQNEAQ (reference sequence). Partial CDR3 DNA: TGTGCCAGCAGCTTAGGCGGGAACACCGGGGAG. This gives the protein CASSLGGNTGE. The full CDR3 sequence reads CASSLGGNTGELFF.

This clone was recorded a few times. CDR3 bases read: TGTGCCAGCAGCTTAACGACAGGGGGATGGACTGAA. This sequence encodes CASSLTTGGWTE. The complete CDR3 protein is CASSLTTGGWTEAFF. V gene TRBV7-9 combines with J gene TRBJ1-1, with TRBD1 matching over 9 bases. The DNA ends 3 residues before the CDR3 does, and the rest of the CDR3 is filled in from the germline J gene. The junction had 6 bases not matched to a gene; V was cut back by 2 bases and J by 5 bases. The germline CDR1 and CDR2 sequences are SEHNR and FQNEAQ (reference sequence). This CDR3 region has 15 residues.

This clone was seen only a few times. The read finishes 3 residues shy of the CDR3 end, and the germline J gene is used to complete it. The rearrangement links TRBV6-2 or TRBV6-3 to TRBJ1-5; D may be TRBD1 (6 bases). The germline V and J ends were trimmed by 8 bases and 3 bases, with 23 bases remaining between them. This CDR3 contains 17 residues. Germline V gene lookup returns CDR1 MNHEY and CDR2 SVGEGT. CDR3: CASLGTKGGNSNQPQHF. The CDR3 bases that were read are TGTGCCAGCCTAGGGACAAAGGGGGGGAACTCCAATCAGCCC.

A note on this clone: The read stops 3 residues short of the end of the CDR3; the missing end is completed from the germline J gene. V usage is TRBV5-6 and J usage is TRBJ2-5; the D is unclear. The CDR3 is made up of 15 amino acids. Germline CDR1 and CDR2: SGHDT and YYEEEE. Trimming left V 1 base short and J 1 base short, with 11 bases between. CDR3 amino acids: CASSLSPTSQETQYF. Partial CDR3 DNA: TGTGCCAGCAGCTTGTCCCCGACAAGCCAAGAGACC.

As for this clone: The CDR3 is cut off 3 residues early in the read; its end comes from the germline J gene. The sample has other DNA sequences that encode this CDR3 too. The chain is built from TRBV18 and TRBJ1-1; 8 bases fit TRBD1. With V trimmed by 3 bases and J by 5 bases, 5 bases remained unmatched. CDR1 and CDR2 from the germline V gene are KGHSH and LQKENI. The CDR3 runs to 14 residues. The sequenced part of the CDR3 DNA is TGTGCCAGCTCACCCCAGGGGGCAGGGACTGAA. Its translation is CASSPQGAGTE. The whole CDR3 reads CASSPQGAGTEAFF.

In this sample, this clone is medium-sized. The observed sequence ends 3 residues before the CDR3 terminus, with the missing tail filled in from the germline J gene. The chain uses TRBV5-4 and TRBJ1-1; 7 bases map to TRBD1. Germline V gene lookup returns CDR1 SGHNT and CDR2 YYREEE (reference sequence). V gave up 4 bases and J gave up 0 bases; unmatched junction bases: 6. The CDR3 is made up of 15 amino acids. The CDR3 DNA, read in part, is TGTGCCAGCAGCCCCCCGGGACAGATGAACACTGAA. Translation: CASSPPGQMNTE. The full CDR3 sequence reads CASSPPGQMNTEAFF.

This clone was counted a few times. The read halts 3 residues ahead of the CDR3 end, with the missing end drawn from the germline J gene. V and J are TRBV7-2 and TRBJ2-3; TRBD2 aligns across 7 bases. From germline, CDR1 is SGHTA and CDR2 FQGNSA. This CDR3 has 15 amino acids. V lost 3 bases, J lost 6 bases, and 9 bases stayed unmatched. The CDR3 is CASSLWGGFIDTQYF. The covered CDR3 bases are TGTGCCAGCAGCTTGTGGGGGGGGTTCATCGATACG. Full variable domain (missing parts from reference TRBV7-2 and TRBJ2-3): GAGVSQSPSNKVTEKGKDVELRCDPISGHTALYWYRQSLGQGLEFLIYFQGNSAPDKSGLPSDRFSAERTGGSVSTLTIQRTQQEDSAVYLCASSLWGGFIDTQYFGPGTRLTVL.

This clone has just a few counts. The read finishes 3 residues shy of the CDR3 end, and the germline J gene is used to complete it. The chain is built from TRBV20-1 and TRBJ1-5; perhaps TRBD1 as D (6 bases). The CDR3 has 15 residues. Germline V gene sequence: CDR1 DFQATT, CDR2 SNEGSKA (reference sequence). The V end was cut by 6 bases, the J end by 3 bases, with 18 bases between. The sequenced part of the CDR3 DNA is TGCAGTGCCAGCAGGGGCCCTACTTACAATCAGCCC. Translating gives CSASRGPTYNQP. The full CDR3 protein is CSASRGPTYNQPQHF.

This clone was counted only a few times. The read ends 3 residues before the CDR3 terminus; that terminus is restored from the germline J gene. V and J are TRBV7-6 and TRBJ1-2; TRBD1 is a possible D gene (5 bases). Germline assignment: CDR1 SGHVS and CDR2 FNYEAQ. V was trimmed by 0 bases and J by 7 bases, leaving 12 bases between them. This CDR3 contains 14 residues. Here the CDR3 reads CASSLASGSGGYTF. CDR3 DNA, as far as it was read: TGTGCCAGCAGCTTAGCGTCAGGGTCAGGTGGC.

In regard to this clone: The read halts 3 residues ahead of the CDR3 end, with the missing end drawn from the germline J gene. The V call is TRBV19, the J call TRBJ2-7, with D possibly being TRBD2 (6 bases). Germline V gene sequence: CDR1 LNHDA, CDR2 SQIVND (reference sequence). Trimming took off 4 bases at V and 6 bases at J, with 7 bases between the two ends. The CDR3 runs to 11 residues. CDR3 amino acids: CASSTSVEQYF. The sequenced CDR3 bases are TGTGCCAGTAGTACTAGCGTCGAG.

Remarks on this clone: The DNA ends 3 residues before the CDR3 does, and the rest of the CDR3 is filled in from the germline J gene. The chain links TRBV5-1 to TRBJ1-2; D perhaps matches TRBD1 (6 bases). Germline V gene lookup returns CDR1 SGHRS and CDR2 YFSETQ. The CDR3 runs 12 residues. CDR3 loop: CASSPEGEGYTF. The CDR3 bases that were read are TGCGCCAGCAGCCCTGAGGGGGAGGGC.

Notes on this clone: Read data end 3 residues before the CDR3 end; the end is taken from the germline J gene. The V call is TRBV18, the J call TRBJ1-6; 7 bases are shared with TRBD1. With 4 bases clipped from V and 5 bases from J, the junction kept 5 bases outside the gene matches. The CDR3 covers 15 residues. Germline V lookup: CDR1 KGHSH, CDR2 LQKENI. The CDR3 DNA, read in part, is TGTGCCAGCTCACTCCGGGACAGCCATAATTCACCC. It yields the protein CASSLRDSHNSP. The whole CDR3 protein reads CASSLRDSHNSPLHF.

Only a few counts were recorded for this clone. The CDR3 extends 3 residues past the end of the read, so its final part is completed from the germline J gene. V usage is TRBV7-6 and J usage is TRBJ1-2; TRBD1 is a possible D gene (6 bases). The CDR3 runs 13 residues. From germline, CDR1 is SGHVS and CDR2 FNYEAQ. V was cut by 5 bases and J by 2 bases, with 9 bases left in between. CDR3 sequence: CASSETGNYGYTF. CDR3 bases read: TGTGCCAGCAGCGAGACAGGAAACTATGGC.

Relative to its sample, this clone is medium-sized. The CDR3 is cut off 3 residues early in the read; its end comes from the germline J gene. The rearrangement uses TRBV5-5 and TRBJ2-5; D remains ambiguous. Germline V gives CDR1 SGHKS, CDR2 YYEKEE (reference sequence). The CDR3 sequence is 13 residues long. The V gene lost 1 base and the J gene lost 2 bases, with 6 bases spanning the gap. Incomplete CDR3 DNA: TGTGCCAGCAGCTTGCCACTGCAAGAGACC. This gives the protein CASSLPLQET. The CDR3, in full, reads CASSLPLQETQYF.